This TCR beta chain was observed in a study of CD8 T cells in Susac syndrome. RNA, at about 0.45 to 1 ug, was reverse transcribed with random hexamers. An immunoSEQ multiplex PCR generated amplified TCR beta CDR3 products spanning 54 Vbeta and 13 Jbeta. A single record per CDR3 protein comes from TCRdb applying MiXCR to the immunoSEQ multiplex PCR reads. Among under 200,000 distinct CDR3 sequences, around 94% were seen once, and the ten largest hold 0.1% to 0.13%. The V gene's germline CDR1 is SNHLY and CDR2 FYNNEI. This CDR3 has 12 residues. V dropped 9 bases and J dropped 1 base, with 9 bases sitting between them.

This clonotype originated in a human donor with Susac syndrome. The sequenced material came from CD4+ T cells from PBMCs. The chain links TRBV2 to TRBJ2-5, with D tentatively TRBD1 (6 bases). The CDR3 spells CASGQFQETQYF. The CDR3 DNA sequence: TGTGCCAGTGGACAGTTCCAAGAGACCCAGTACTTC.